The following is a T cell receptor beta chain sequence with its context. The data were taken from a study of T cell clones after liver transplantation. About the research overall: TCRbeta sequencing after a pre-transplant mixed lymphocyte reaction identified graft-donor-reactive clones, later tracked in post-transplant blood.

V dropped 0 bases and J dropped 0; count of bases not matched to a gene: 5. The CDR3 runs 18 residues. CDR1 is KGHSH and CDR2 is LQKENI in the germline V gene. Libraries were prepared by immunoSEQ multiplex PCR; TCRdb keeps only in-frame clonotypes and omits some of them. This sample yields tens of thousands of clones, of which less than 85% are seen a single time; around 8.5% belongs to the top ten. The sequence was obtained from a human donor who received a liver transplant. The sample in question was CD4+ T cells from blood, obtained before liver transplant. The chain uses TRBV18 and TRBJ2-3; TRBD2 matches at 11 bases. CDR3 protein: CASSPPRTSGFSTDTQYF. The CDR3 region has the DNA TGTGCCAGCTCACCACCGCGGACTAGCGGGTTCAGCACAGATACGCAGTATTTT.